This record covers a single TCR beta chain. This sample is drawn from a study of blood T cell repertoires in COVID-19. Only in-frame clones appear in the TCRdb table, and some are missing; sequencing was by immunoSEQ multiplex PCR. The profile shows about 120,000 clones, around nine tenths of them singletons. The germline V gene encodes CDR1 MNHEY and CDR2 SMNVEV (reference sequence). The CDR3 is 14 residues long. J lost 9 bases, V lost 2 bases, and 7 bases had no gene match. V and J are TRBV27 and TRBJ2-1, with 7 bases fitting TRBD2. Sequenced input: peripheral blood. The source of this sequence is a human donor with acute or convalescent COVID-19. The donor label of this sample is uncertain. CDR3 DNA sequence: TGTGCCAGCAGTTTAAGGCAGGGCGGGGGTGAGCAGTTCTTC. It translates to CASSLRQGGGEQFF.